What follows describes a single T cell receptor (beta chain). Its antigen is undetermined. Those patients picked for sequencing had displayed CD8+CD57+ cell expansion on flow cytometry. Every one of the patients had aplastic anemia (severe, acquired). This sample stems from a study of CD8+CD57+ T cells in acquired aplastic anemia. Across the whole study: Sorted cells (CD4+ and CD8+) yielded DNA amounts that averaged approximately 3.2 ug. Findings of the study overall: Shared by patients and controls, some 29 CD8+ CDR3s were abundant in patients.

The V gene's germline CDR1 is KGHDR and CDR2 SFDVKD. Germline trimming cut 5 bases from V and 5 bases from J; bases unmatched to any gene: 7. This CDR3 region has 15 residues. Profiles of TCR beta VDJ and CDR3 were generated from a genomic DNA template. TCRdb called the reads again in MiXCR, with one record for every CDR3 protein. The sample holds around 170,000 distinct CDR3 sequences, approximately 50% seen once. Sequenced sample: sorted CD4+, CD8+, or CD8+CD57+ T cells (not recorded which) from PBMCs. The V gene is TRBV24-1, the J gene TRBJ2-1; 8 bases align to TRBD2. This TCR was recovered from a human donor with aplastic anemia. The DNA for the CDR3 is TGTGCCACCAGTGTTCGCGGGAGGCCCGACAATGAGCAGTTCTTC. Protein product: CATSVRGRPDNEQFF.